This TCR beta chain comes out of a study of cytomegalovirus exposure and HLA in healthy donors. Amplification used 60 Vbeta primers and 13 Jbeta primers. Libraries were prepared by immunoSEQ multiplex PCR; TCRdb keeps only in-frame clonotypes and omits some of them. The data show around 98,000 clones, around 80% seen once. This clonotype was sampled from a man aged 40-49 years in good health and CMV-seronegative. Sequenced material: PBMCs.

This CDR3 reads CASSHATSGGSYEQYF. In DNA form, the CDR3 reads TGCGCCAGCAGTCACGCAACTAGCGGGGGCTCCTACGAGCAGTACTTC. This sequence joins TRBV5-1 and TRBJ2-7; 11 nucleotides align to TRBD2. The CDR3 has 16 amino acids. V shed 5 bases, J shed 0 bases, and the junction held 7 bases outside the gene matches. The V gene's germline CDR1 is SGHRS and CDR2 YFSETQ.